The entry below gives a single T cell receptor (beta chain) sequence along with its context. Its matching antigen is unknown. The data are from a study of cytomegalovirus exposure and HLA in healthy donors. Study-level points and caveats: A list of 150 to 200 TCR beta chains associated with cytomegalovirus was given. In vitro assays verified that three CMV-associated chains recognized CMV antigens specifically. Clusters of TCRs from the first cohort tended to co-occur in the roughly 120 validation repertoires (as a later analysis found).

Sequenced by immunoSEQ multiplex PCR; TCRdb stores in-frame clones only, minus some. This table has approximately 120,000 clones, 95% to 97% appearing once. The ends lost 0 bases at V and 4 bases at J; junction bases unmatched: 1. The germline CDR1 and CDR2 sequences are MNHEY and SVGAGI. This CDR3 contains 15 residues. Donors came from a validation cohort of 95 to 150 subjects, distinct from the first 666-subject cohort. The source of this sequence is a man younger than 30 in good health and CMV-seronegative. Sequencing was carried out using PBMCs. The chain is built from TRBV6-5 and TRBJ1-3; 9 bases align to TRBD1. CDR3 residues: CASSYSDRGGNTIYF. In DNA, the CDR3 is TGTGCCAGCAGTTACTCGGACAGGGGAGGAAACACCATATATTTT.